Listed below are T cell receptor beta chains from one sample, sequenced in a study of Ad26.COV2.S vaccination and SARS-CoV-2 variants. TCRdb keeps only in-frame clones here, not all; method: immunoSEQ multiplex PCR. The profile covers about 350,000 clones, with under 95% appearing a single time and 3% to 5% taken by the ten largest. The source was peripheral blood, collected after recovery from COVID-19. The receptors were gathered from a human donor who had recovered from COVID-19. The CDR3 runs from the conserved cysteine through the conserved F or W. A D gene is named only where the DNA matches it firmly. A clone size is listed for some rows: how often the clone was seen (once, few, many), or a class if it is expanded.

TRBD1 TRBJ1-6 - TRBV6-5 CASSYRGLDNSPLHF TGTGCCAGCAGTTACAGGGGGCTCGATAATTCACCCCTCCACTTT
- TRBJ1-3 - TRBV27 CASSLSGDGVTIYF TGTGCCAGCAGTTTATCGGGGGATGGGGTCACCATATATTTT
- TRBJ2-1 - TRBV7-7 CASSLAVDSYNEQFF TGTGCTAGCAGCTTGGCAGTAGATTCCTACAATGAGCAGTTCTTC
- TRBJ1-1 - TRBV6-5 CASSYSDSILTEAFF TGTGCCAGCAGTTACTCGGACTCGATACTCACTGAAGCTTTCTTT
- TRBJ1-1 - TRBV7-9 CASSPRSRIAEAFF TGTGCCAGCAGCCCCCGCTCTAGGATCGCTGAAGCTTTCTTT
- TRBJ1-4 - TRBV6-1 CASSEAGSGTPSNEKLFF TGTGCCAGCAGTGAAGCGGGTTCTGGGACACCTTCTAATGAAAAACTGTTTTTT
TRBD1 TRBJ1-2 - TRBV7-8 CASSLRDRGGYTF TGTGCCAGCAGCTTACGAGACAGGGGTGGCTACACCTTC
- TRBJ1-1 - TRBV9 CASGESGGTEAFF TGTGCCAGCGGTGAGTCTGGGGGGACTGAAGCTTTCTTT
- TRBJ2-3 - TRBV2 CASSSERWNTQYF TGTGCCAGCAGTTCAGAGCGGTGGAATACGCAGTATTTT
- TRBJ1-1 - TRBV6-5 CASSRGRGTEAFF TGTGCCAGCAGTCGGGGGCGCGGCACTGAAGCTTTCTTT
- TRBJ2-7 - TRBV3-1/TRBV3-2 CASSQLYEQYF TGTGCCAGCAGCCAATTGTACGAGCAGTACTTC
TRBD1 TRBJ2-7 - TRBV27 CASSLYQGAHEQYF TGTGCCAGCAGTTTATATCAGGGGGCCCACGAGCAGTACTTC
- TRBJ1-1 - TRBV25-1 CASSGVANTEAFF TGTGCCAGCAGTGGGGTTGCGAACACTGAAGCTTTCTTT
- TRBJ1-4 once TRBV5-1 CASSLEPGVEKLFF TGCGCCAGCAGCTTGGAGCCAGGGGTAGAAAAACTGTTTTTT
- TRBJ2-5 - TRBV9 CASSVNQNQETQYF TGTGCCAGCAGCGTAAACCAAAACCAAGAGACCCAGTACTTC
TRBD2 TRBJ2-3 - TRBV3-1/TRBV3-2 CASSHRLAGGADTQYF TGTGCCAGCAGTCACCGGCTAGCGGGGGGGGCAGATACGCAGTATTTT
TRBD1 TRBJ2-7 - TRBV29-1 CSVGTGGVSRTYEQYF TGCAGCGTCGGGACAGGGGGCGTCTCCAGAACCTACGAGCAGTACTTC
- TRBJ1-5 - TRBV7-8 CASSLASAFYSNQPQHF TGTGCCAGCAGCTTAGCTTCCGCCTTTTATAGCAATCAGCCCCAGCATTTT
- TRBJ2-1 - TRBV6-5 CASSYSLGTGEQFF TGTGCCAGCAGTTACTCGCTAGGGACGGGAGAGCAGTTCTTC
TRBD1 TRBJ2-3 - TRBV9 CASSVDRAGDTSTDTQYF TGTGCCAGCAGCGTCGACAGGGCAGGGGACACCAGCACAGATACGCAGTATTTT
- TRBJ2-2 - TRBV11-2 CASSFPQGLANTGELFF TGTGCCAGCAGCTTCCCACAGGGTTTGGCGAACACCGGGGAGCTGTTTTTT
TRBD2 TRBJ2-7 - TRBV5-1 CASSPPTSGLHEQYF TGCGCCAGCAGCCCTCCCACTAGCGGGTTACACGAGCAGTACTTC
- TRBJ2-1 - TRBV12-3/TRBV12-4 CASKYKGVEQFF TGTGCCAGCAAGTATAAGGGTGTTGAGCAGTTCTTC
- TRBJ1-1 - TRBV11-2 CASSFRSMNTEAFF TGTGCCAGCAGCTTCAGAAGTATGAACACTGAAGCTTTCTTT
TRBD2 TRBJ2-2 - TRBV7-8 CASSSTTSGGLNTGELFF TGTGCCAGCAGCTCCACGACTAGCGGGGGGCTTAACACCGGGGAGCTGTTTTTT
- TRBJ1-5 - TRBV27 CASSLRIDSNQPQHF TGTGCCAGCAGTTTACGAATAGATAGCAATCAGCCCCAGCATTTT
- TRBJ1-6 - TRBV19 CASSSTVVSPLHF TGTGCCAGTAGTTCCACGGTCGTGTCACCCCTCCACTTT
- TRBJ1-6 - TRBV4-1 CASSPSGQGKGPLHF TGCGCCAGCAGCCCGTCTGGGCAGGGGAAGGGACCCCTCCACTTT
TRBD1 TRBJ1-3 - TRBV7-9 CASRGGTGAGNTIYF TGTGCCAGCAGGGGCGGGACAGGGGCTGGAAACACCATATATTTT
TRBD1 TRBJ1-6 - TRBV6-4 CASSRDRNNSPLHF TGTGCCAGCAGCCGGGACAGGAATAATTCACCCCTCCACTTT
- TRBJ1-5 few TRBV7-6 CASSLGPDSNQPQHF TGTGCCAGCAGCTTGGGACCCGATAGCAATCAGCCCCAGCATTTT
- TRBJ2-1 - TRBV12-1 CASTVSGEQFF TGTGCCAGCACCGTTTCGGGTGAGCAGTTCTTC
- TRBJ2-4 - TRBV7-9 CASSLVPGNIQYF TGTGCCAGCAGCTTAGTTCCCGGGAACATTCAGTACTTC
TRBD1 TRBJ2-2 - TRBV11-2 CASSAGQGATGELFF TGTGCCAGCAGCGCAGGACAGGGGGCCACCGGGGAGCTGTTTTTT
- TRBJ1-6 - TRBV14 CASSQELQGNSPLHF TGTGCCAGCAGCCAAGAATTACAGGGTAATTCACCCCTCCACTTT
- TRBJ2-1 - TRBV7-2 CASSPPGWGLPKFF TGTGCCAGCAGCCCCCCCGGATGGGGACTTCCAAAGTTCTTC
TRBD1 TRBJ2-7 - TRBV19 CASRRGHSYEQYF TGTGCCAGTCGTAGGGGGCACTCCTACGAGCAGTACTTC
- TRBJ1-6 - TRBV3-1/TRBV3-2 CASSYKHPASSYNSPLHF TGTGCCAGCAGCTACAAGCACCCAGCTAGCTCCTATAATTCACCCCTCCACTTT